This T cell receptor (beta chain) derives from a study of cytomegalovirus exposure and HLA in healthy donors (dated by TCRdb to between 2016 and 2019). Background for the entire study: According to an earlier analysis of a few hundred of the donors, some 180 million T cells yielded some 120 million unique TCR beta sequences and approximately 280 Gb of sequence data. An early release that covered fewer than 750 HLA-typed donors contained about 290 gigabases of sequencing data and around 80 million unique TCR sequences. Of the roughly 400 genotyped donors, roughly 80% fell in the genetic ancestry cluster associated with self-reported Caucasian donors. The study was designed to test whether signatures of past pathogen exposure could be identified by cataloging public T cell receptors. The study used immunosequencing to profile the T cell repertoires of under 700 subjects and linked those repertoires to cytomegalovirus serostatus. In addition to the first cohort of 650 to 800 subjects, a separate validation cohort of 130 or so different subjects was used. High-throughput TCR immunosequencing, statistical association of individual TCRs with disease status, and machine learning were combined to predict cytomegalovirus infection status. A later analysis re-analyzed previously published TCR beta repertoires from roughly 690 donors and added high-resolution HLA genotyping to study TCR occurrence patterns. In the later analysis, no new phenotypic data were used to find candidate immune exposures; instead, reliance was placed on TCR beta sequences and their occurrence across donors. An earlier analysis of fewer than 700 of the donors applied high-throughput TCR beta sequencing to assess whether each TCR beta V gene segment acted as functional or pseudogenic. Donor age, sex, ethnicity and CMV serostatus were compiled together with the repertoire data. Genome-wide SNP genotypes for about 65% of the 666 donors were used in a later genetic analysis, which treated that subset as a discovery cohort. All discovery cohort repertoires had been generated using a single sequencing platform. Both class I and class II loci were covered by HLA typing, at four-digit resolution. Typing coverage varied by locus: about 620-630 donors for A, B, C, DRB1 and DQB1; under 550 for DQA1; more than 600 for DPA1; roughly 450 for DPB1. Roughly 5 DR-DQ haplotypes were handled as single units for association and clustering, since linkage in the cohort was strong. Across approximately 400 genotyped donors of the cohort, an average of roughly 250,000 unique TCR beta nucleotide sequences per donor were sequenced, and approximately 17% of those sequences were non-productive. Results and caveats for the whole study, not just this receptor: Because HLA typing was unavailable for some donors at each locus, only the typed subset was used in association tests. Because counts were too low, roughly 18 rarely observed V segments, including chromosome 9 orphons, were left out of the earlier analysis of approximately 580 of the donors. The presence/absence analyses assumed that sequencing depth was roughly uniform across donors, and that assumption may not be true. It was suggested by the authors that the approach could potentially be generalized to other disease states and immunological phenotypes. For the cohort, immune exposure information was limited to CMV serostatus. In a later genetic analysis, a missense DCLRE1C variant was associated with V-gene and J-gene trimming of TCR beta chains, and the association was replicated in an independent cohort. A later analysis found that HLA-associated TCR beta chains were more clonally expanded and had lower generation probabilities than equally common non-associated chains. A group of highly shared sequence variants was considered likely to be a technical artifact of the sequencing pipeline. A further reported finding was that TCR beta sequences accurately predicted the HLA-A and HLA-B alleles for most subjects in the first cohort. In a later genetic analysis, fewer N-insertions in productive TCRs were reported among donors in an Asian-associated ancestry cluster than the roughly 710-donor mean. Because the 87-base-pair reads could not distinguish some IMGT-functional V segments, including TRBV6-2 and TRBV6-3, those segments were excluded. A total of fewer than 200 TCR beta chains were listed by the study as associated with cytomegalovirus. Linkage disequilibrium might explain the correlated functional status among segregating V segments, but an unknown experimental factor could not be excluded. Three of the identified cytomegalovirus-associated TCR beta chains were confirmed in vitro to be specific for cytomegalovirus antigens. A later analysis found that TCR association rates varied across HLA loci, with DRB1 alleles showing the most associated TCRs and HLA-C alleles the fewest. Most TCR sequences were seen in very few donors, while some public TCRs were found in many individuals. In a later analysis, 16,951 TCR beta sequences were associated with specific HLA alleles at a false discovery rate of 0.05. Cytomegalovirus status was reported to be diagnosed by the classifier with high specificity and sensitivity in both the original and validation cohorts. When HLA alleles, especially DR and DQ, strongly co-occurred, attributing TCR associations to individual alleles was difficult. According to a later analysis, parvovirus B19, influenza, CMV and Epstein-Barr virus appeared linked to several top co-occurrence clusters. In an earlier analysis of roughly 560 of the donors, most TCR beta V segments were observed in productive rearrangements about 87% or about 30% of the time, broadly matching IMGT annotations. Only TCR beta chains were sequenced in this cohort, and the absence of alpha or paired-chain data limited detectable features. A later analysis found that most CMV-associated TCR beta chains appeared HLA-restricted, with HLA associations seemingly driven largely by CMV exposure.

To prepare the library, the immunoSEQ multiplex PCR assay was applied. For the multiplex PCR, a mixture combining 60 forward primers for TCR Vbeta segments and 13 reverse primers for TCR Jbeta segments was used. Amplification of the CDR3 region of rearranged TCR beta genes was performed with a multiplex PCR assay on genomic DNA. The Illumina HiSeq System was used to sequence the amplified TCR beta libraries as 87-base-pair reads. Regarding the original processing steps: A later analysis tallied around 82 million unique TCR beta chains across the 650 to 750 repertoires, and 10 million to 11 million of those chains were shared by two or more donors. Raw reads were error-corrected and collapsed into unique sequences by a nearest-neighbor algorithm in which closely related sequences were merged to remove PCR and sequencing errors. CDR3 sequences were aligned to IMGT reference sequences to assign V, D and J gene segments. For a sequence to be retained, a match of at least six nucleotides to both a V gene segment and a J gene segment was required. Rearrangements were called productive when the CDR3 lacked stop codons and stayed in frame with V and J; all others were non-productive. Following IMGT convention, CDR3 was defined as the stretch from the second conserved V-encoded cysteine up to the conserved J-encoded phenylalanine. Sequences without an unambiguous match to a single V gene segment were excluded from the earlier analysis of 450 to 650 of the donors. An earlier analysis of a few hundred of the donors classified V segments as functional when productive rearrangements were above 56.7% and as segregating when the standard deviation between donors was above 5%. A statistical classification framework was built for diagnosing cytomegalovirus status from the catalog of TCR beta chain sequences. In a later analysis, V and J genes were assigned by comparing TCR nucleotide sequences against IMGT/GENE-DB human TR gene sequences. Using the TCRdist pipeline, a later analysis assigned CDR3 sequences along with most-parsimonious VDJ recombination scenarios. In a later analysis, every TCR beta chain was defined by the combination of its CDR3 amino acid sequence and its V-gene family, and reads without a unique V-gene family were dropped. In a later analysis, several hundred highly shared, low-generation-probability nucleotide sequences were removed to address suspected cross-contamination and a sequencing artifact. In a later analysis, a clonal expansion index was calculated for each public chain from normalized within-repertoire ranks of inferred template counts. In a later analysis, generation probabilities were computed using a VDJ recombination model fitted to out-of-frame rearrangements, and the results were checked against IGoR. Hypergeometric tests were used in a later analysis to score TCR-TCR, TCR-HLA and TCR-CMV co-occurrence, with a repertoire-size bias correction applied to the TCR pairs. A later analysis estimated false discovery rates by permuting HLA or CMV assignments 20 times. In a later analysis, co-occurring TCRs were grouped using DBSCAN, and TCRdist sequence similarity was added for clustering within HLA-allele-positive subsets. For co-occurrence clustering, repertoires with fewer than 30,000 or more than 120,000 public chains were excluded, along with roughly 5 repertoires with anomalous nucleotide sharing. TCRdb carries this immuneACCESS record with in-frame sequences only. Its versions omit some clonotypes, under half of them owing to an unresolved V gene in the studies checked, with the rest unexplained. V, J and clone size are those of that table, while D and trimming were read from the DNA. The table for this sample lists about 94,000 clones; over 60% of them were counted only once. The leading ten clones occupy 3% to 5% of the sample.

The junction carries 12 bases between V and J, which are trimmed by 2 bases and 7 bases respectively. The germline V gene (reference sequence) specifies GTSNPN as CDR1 and SVGIG as CDR2. Counted from cysteine to phenylalanine, this CDR3 has 13 amino acids. Only the CDR3 part of the read is kept: 39 bases, read in frame from the first base. A word on this clone: It has no known antigen specificity. The record has no base qualities; no much larger clone is one base away.

The cohort was made up of 500 to 800 healthy bone marrow donors. All cohort members were sampled while nominally healthy, although unrecorded immune exposures were likely present. The donor tested CMV seronegative and was one of the 352 seronegative cohort members. Every donor gave a peripheral blood sample, and the peripheral blood mononuclear cells from that sample were used for TCR beta sequencing. Genomic DNA was extracted from the blood cell samples with the Qiagen DNeasy Blood Extraction Kit. The source material was PBMCs. In this chain, TRBV30 is recombined with TRBJ1-5; TRBD1 is possibly the D segment (6 matching bases). This TCR was recovered from a man under 40 in good health and CMV-seronegative. The DNA reads TGTGCCTGGAGTAGTGGGGGCGAGCAGCCCCAGCATTTT. This encodes CAWSSGGEQPQHF.